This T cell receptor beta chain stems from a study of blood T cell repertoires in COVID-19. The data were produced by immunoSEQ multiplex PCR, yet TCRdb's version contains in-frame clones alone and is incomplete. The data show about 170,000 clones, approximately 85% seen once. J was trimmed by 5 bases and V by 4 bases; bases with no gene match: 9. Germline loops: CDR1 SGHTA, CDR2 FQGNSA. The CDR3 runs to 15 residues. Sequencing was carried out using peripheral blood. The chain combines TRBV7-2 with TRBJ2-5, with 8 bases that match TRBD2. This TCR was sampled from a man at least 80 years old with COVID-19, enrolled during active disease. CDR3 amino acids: CASSSLSGGWETQYF. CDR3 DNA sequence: TGTGCCAGCAGCTCCTTAAGCGGGGGCTGGGAGACCCAGTACTTC. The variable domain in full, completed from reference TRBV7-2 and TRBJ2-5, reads GAGVSQSPSNKVTEKGKDVELRCDPISGHTALYWYRQSLGQGLEFLIYFQGNSAPDKSGLPSDRFSAERTGGSVSTLTIQRTQQEDSAVYLCASSSLSGGWETQYFGPGTRLLVL.